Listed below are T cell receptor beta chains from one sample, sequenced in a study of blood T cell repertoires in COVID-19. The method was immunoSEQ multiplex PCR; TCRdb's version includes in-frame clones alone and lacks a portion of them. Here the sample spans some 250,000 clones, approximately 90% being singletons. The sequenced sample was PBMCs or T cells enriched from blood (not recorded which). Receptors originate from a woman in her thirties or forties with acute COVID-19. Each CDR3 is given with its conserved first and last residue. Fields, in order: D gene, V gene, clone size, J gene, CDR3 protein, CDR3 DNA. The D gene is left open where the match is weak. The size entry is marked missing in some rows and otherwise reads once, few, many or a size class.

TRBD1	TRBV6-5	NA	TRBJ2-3	CASSRTGGFSTQYF	TGTGCCAGCAGTCGGACAGGGGGGTTTTCTACGCAGTATTTT
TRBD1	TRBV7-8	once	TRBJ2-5	CASSPRQGRETQYF	TGTGCCAGCAGCCCCCGACAGGGTCGGGAGACCCAGTACTTC
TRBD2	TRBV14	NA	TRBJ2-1	CASSHVSGTKSFEQFF	TGTGCCAGCAGCCATGTCTCCGGGACTAAGTCATTTGAGCAGTTCTTC
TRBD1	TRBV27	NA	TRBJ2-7	CASSRTGGPYEQYF	TGTGCCAGCAGTCGAACAGGGGGTCCCTACGAGCAGTACTTC
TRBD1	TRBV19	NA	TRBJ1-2	CASSIWDSNYGYTF	TGTGCCAGTAGTATCTGGGACAGCAACTATGGCTACACCTTC
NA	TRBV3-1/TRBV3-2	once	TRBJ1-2	CASSQKTDYFYGYTF	TGTGCCAGCAGCCAAAAGACGGACTACTTCTATGGCTACACCTTC
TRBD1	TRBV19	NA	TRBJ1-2	CASSRGFGTGWGYTF	TGTGCCAGTAGTAGGGGATTTGGGACAGGATGGGGCTACACCTTC
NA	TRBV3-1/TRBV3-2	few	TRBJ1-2	CASSQDPGGNYGYTF	TGTGCCAGCAGCCAAGACCCGGGGGGTAACTATGGCTACACCTTC
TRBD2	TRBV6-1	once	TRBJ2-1	CASSGGLGLAGVNGAQFF	TGTGCCAGCAGTGGAGGCCTTGGACTAGCGGGAGTTAACGGAGCGCAGTTCTTC
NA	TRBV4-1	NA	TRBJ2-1	CASSQESRWLDEQFF	TGCGCCAGCAGCCAAGAGAGCCGGTGGTTGGATGAGCAGTTCTTC
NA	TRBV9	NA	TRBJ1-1	CASSGSNTEAFF	TGTGCCAGCAGCGGTTCAAACACTGAAGCTTTCTTT
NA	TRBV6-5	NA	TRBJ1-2	CASSQEGGANYGYTF	TGTGCCAGCTCCCAGGAGGGGGGGGCTAACTATGGCTACACCTTC